This T cell receptor beta chain was documented in a study of blood T cell repertoires in COVID-19. Study summary: Donors in the United States, Italy and Spain gave samples during acute or convalescent COVID-19.

Seattle cases were enrolled at active infection and followed longitudinally. Original methodology: Amplified reference gene primers provided the basis for estimating nucleated cell counts. Produced via immunoSEQ multiplex PCR; TCRdb's table is partial and in-frame only. Clone size and V and J calls were adopted from that table, with D and trimming inferred from the DNA. This table has more than 150,000 clones, 81% appearing once. V was pared by 1 base and J by 7 bases, with 8 bases of the junction left unmatched. The CDR3 runs 15 residues. In germline, CDR1 is MNHEY, CDR2 SVGEGT. Sequenced sample: peripheral blood. The sequence derives from a woman aged 80 or over with COVID-19, enrolled during active disease. The V gene is TRBV6-2 or TRBV6-3, the J gene TRBJ1-1; the match to TRBD1 covers 8 bases. CDR3 in DNA: TGTGCCAGCAGTTACTTGGACAGGGACCGCTTTGAAGCTTTCTTT. This encodes CASSYLDRDRFEAFF.